This T cell receptor beta chain was documented in a study of human T cells and chemical hapten exposure. This clonotype was found a few times. From the RACE reads, TCRdb called clonotypes with MiXCR, one entry per CDR3 protein. In the table there are more than 95,000 distinct CDR3 sequences, 25% to 35% of which are singletons. The V gene lost 9 bases and the J gene lost 2 bases, with 14 bases spanning the gap. This CDR3 has 14 residues. Per the germline V gene, CDR1 is MNHEY and CDR2 is SVGEGT. Time point described: patch test 3, about 24 weeks after DPC sensitization. The treatment: therapeutic diphenylcyclopropenone sensitization with weekly scalp DPC.

The receptor's source is a man aged 35-49 years with alopecia areata. Some clones in this sample may be carry-over from other donors' samples. The input for sequencing was whole blood, taken in connection with sensitization to the hapten diphenylcyclopropenone (DPC). The chain has TRBV6-2 or TRBV6-3 and TRBJ1-5; D possibly corresponds to TRBD1 (6 bases). The CDR3 nucleotides are TGTGCCAGTCAGGAGGGGGGTGGCAATCAGCCCCAGCATTTT. As protein: CASQEGGGNQPQHF.